The TCR beta chain under discussion was sequenced for a study of CD8 T cells in ankylosing spondylitis. The sample holds many counts of this clonotype. The antigen is unknown. The CDR3 consists of 15 residues. V dropped 3 bases and J dropped 5; count of bases not matched to a gene: 7. Preparation of TCR beta libraries was done by quantitative 5'-RACE with molecular barcodes. MiXCR, run by TCRdb on the 5' RACE reads, gives a single entry per CDR3 protein. The sample holds some 130,000 distinct CDR3 sequences, 7.5% to 9.5% seen once. The study, taken as a whole, reports: As for the disease-linked clones, they showed a CD8+ phenotype and occurred at relatively low frequencies in peripheral blood.

The receptor comes from a male donor with ankylosing spondylitis. Sequencing was performed on synovial fluid, either unsorted or a sorted T cell fraction (not recorded which). The rearrangement links TRBV12-3 or TRBV12-4 to TRBJ1-2; 9 bases line up with TRBD1. This chain's CDR3 is CASSFSGTGTYGYTF. In DNA form, the CDR3 reads TGTGCCAGCAGTTTCTCCGGGACAGGGACTTATGGCTACACCTTC.